This TCR beta chain was sequenced during a study of blood T cell repertoires in COVID-19. The overall study: Samples representing acute and convalescent COVID-19 were sourced from the United States, Italy and Spain.

Losses at the gene ends were 3 bases for V and 1 base for J; bases not matched to a gene: 3. This CDR3 is 14 amino acids long. Per the germline V gene, CDR1 is SGHRS and CDR2 is YFSETQ. The protocol was immunoSEQ multiplex PCR, while the TCRdb copy is restricted to in-frame clones and leaves out a portion. The sample has roughly 130,000 clones; about 92% are singletons. Sequenced material: peripheral blood. This rearrangement joins TRBV5-1 to TRBJ2-7; 8 bases are shared with TRBD2. The clonotype was recovered from a man in his 60s with COVID-19, enrolled during active disease. The CDR3 region is CASSSIAGSYEQYF. In DNA form, the CDR3 reads TGCGCCAGCAGCTCTATAGCGGGATCCTACGAGCAGTACTTC. Filled out from reference TRBV5-1 and TRBJ2-7, the complete variable domain reads KAGVTQTPRYLIKTRGQQVTLSCSPISGHRSVSWYQQTPGQGLQFLFEYFSETQRNKGNFPGRFSGRQFSNSRSEMNVSTLELGDSALYLCASSSIAGSYEQYFGPGTRLTVT.